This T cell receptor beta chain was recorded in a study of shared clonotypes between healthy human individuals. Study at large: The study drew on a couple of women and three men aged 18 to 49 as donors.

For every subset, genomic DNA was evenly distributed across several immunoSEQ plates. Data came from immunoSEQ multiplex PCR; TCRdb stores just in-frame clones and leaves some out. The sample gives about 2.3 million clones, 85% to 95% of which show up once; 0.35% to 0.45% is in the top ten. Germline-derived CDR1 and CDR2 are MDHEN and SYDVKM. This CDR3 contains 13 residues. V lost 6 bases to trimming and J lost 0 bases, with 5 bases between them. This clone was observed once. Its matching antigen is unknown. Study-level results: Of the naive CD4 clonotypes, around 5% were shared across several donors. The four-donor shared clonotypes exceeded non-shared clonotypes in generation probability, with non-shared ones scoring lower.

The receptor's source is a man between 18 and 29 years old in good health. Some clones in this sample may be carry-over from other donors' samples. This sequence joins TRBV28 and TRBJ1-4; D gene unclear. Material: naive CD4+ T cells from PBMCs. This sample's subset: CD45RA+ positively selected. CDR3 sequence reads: CASRTTTNEKLFF. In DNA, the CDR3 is TGTGCCAGCAGGACAACAACTAATGAAAAACTGTTTTTT.